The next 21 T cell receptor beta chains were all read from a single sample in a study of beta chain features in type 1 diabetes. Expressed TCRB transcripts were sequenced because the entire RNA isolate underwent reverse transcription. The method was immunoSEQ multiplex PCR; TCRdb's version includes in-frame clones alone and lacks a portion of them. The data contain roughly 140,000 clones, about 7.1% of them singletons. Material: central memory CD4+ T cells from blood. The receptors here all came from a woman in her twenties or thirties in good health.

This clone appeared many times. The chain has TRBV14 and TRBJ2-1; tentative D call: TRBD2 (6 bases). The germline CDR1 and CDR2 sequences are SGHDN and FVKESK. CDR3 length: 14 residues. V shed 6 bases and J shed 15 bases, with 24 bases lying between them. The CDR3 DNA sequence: TGTGCCAGCAGGGATTCCGCGGGGCCCGAACGAAGGTTCTTC. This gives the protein CASRDSAGPERRFF.

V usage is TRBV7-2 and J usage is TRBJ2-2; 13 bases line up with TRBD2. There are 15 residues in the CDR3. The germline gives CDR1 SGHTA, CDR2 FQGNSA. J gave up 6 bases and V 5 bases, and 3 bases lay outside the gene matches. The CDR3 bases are TGTGCCAGCAGCCTGGGACTAGCGGGATCCGGGGAGCTGTTTTTT. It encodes CASSLGLAGSGELFF.

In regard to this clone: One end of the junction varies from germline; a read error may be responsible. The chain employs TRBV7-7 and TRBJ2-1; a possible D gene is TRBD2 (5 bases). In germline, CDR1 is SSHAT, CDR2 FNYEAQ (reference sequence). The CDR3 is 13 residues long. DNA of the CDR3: TGTGCTAGCAGCTTAGATCGGGGAGATGAGCAGTTCTTC. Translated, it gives CASSLDRGDEQFF.

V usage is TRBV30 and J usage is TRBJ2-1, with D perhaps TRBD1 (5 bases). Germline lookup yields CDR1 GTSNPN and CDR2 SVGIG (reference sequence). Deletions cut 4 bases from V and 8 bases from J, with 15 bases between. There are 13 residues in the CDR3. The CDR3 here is CAWIRDSEDEQFF. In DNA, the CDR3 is TGTGCCTGGATTCGCGACAGTGAAGATGAGCAGTTCTTC.

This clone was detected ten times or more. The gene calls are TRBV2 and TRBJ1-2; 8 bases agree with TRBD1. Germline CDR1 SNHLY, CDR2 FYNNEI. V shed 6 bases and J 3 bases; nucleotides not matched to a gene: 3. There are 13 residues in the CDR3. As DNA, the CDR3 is TGTGCCAGCAGCTTGACAGGGGACTATGGCTACACCTTC. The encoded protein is CASSLTGDYGYTF.

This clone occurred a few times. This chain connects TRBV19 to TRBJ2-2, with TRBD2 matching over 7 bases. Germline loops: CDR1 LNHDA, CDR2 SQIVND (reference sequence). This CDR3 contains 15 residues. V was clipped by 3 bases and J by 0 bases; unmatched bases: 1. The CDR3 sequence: CASSIGLANTGELFF. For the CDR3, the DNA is TGTGCCAGTAGTATTGGACTAGCGAACACCGGGGAGCTGTTTTTT.

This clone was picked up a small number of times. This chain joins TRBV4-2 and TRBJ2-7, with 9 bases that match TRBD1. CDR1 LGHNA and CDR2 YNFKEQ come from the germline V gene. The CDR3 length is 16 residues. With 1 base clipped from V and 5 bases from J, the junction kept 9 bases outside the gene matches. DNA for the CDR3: TGTGCCAGCAGCCAAGGCGCCGGGACAGGGAGAAACGAGCAGTACTTC. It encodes CASSQGAGTGRNEQYF.

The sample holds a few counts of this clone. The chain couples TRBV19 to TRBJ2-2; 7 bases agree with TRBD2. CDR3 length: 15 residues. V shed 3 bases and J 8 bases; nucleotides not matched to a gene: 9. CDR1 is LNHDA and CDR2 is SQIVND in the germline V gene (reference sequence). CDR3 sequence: CASSMVGGPAGELFF. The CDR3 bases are TGTGCCAGTAGTATGGTGGGAGGGCCAGCGGGGGAGCTGTTTTTT.

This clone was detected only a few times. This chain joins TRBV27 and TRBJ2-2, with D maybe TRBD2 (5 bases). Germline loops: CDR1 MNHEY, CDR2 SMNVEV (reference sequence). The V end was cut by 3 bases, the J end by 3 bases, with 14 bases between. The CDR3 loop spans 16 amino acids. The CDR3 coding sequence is TGTGCCAGCAGTTTCGTCCGGGATTATTACACCGGGGAGCTGTTTTTT. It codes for CASSFVRDYYTGELFF.

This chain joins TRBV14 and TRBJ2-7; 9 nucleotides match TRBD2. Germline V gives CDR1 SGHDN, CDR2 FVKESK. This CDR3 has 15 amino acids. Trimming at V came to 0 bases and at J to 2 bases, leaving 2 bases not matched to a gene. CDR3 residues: CASSQDASGTYEQYF. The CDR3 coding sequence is TGTGCCAGCAGCCAAGATGCTAGCGGGACCTACGAGCAGTACTTC.

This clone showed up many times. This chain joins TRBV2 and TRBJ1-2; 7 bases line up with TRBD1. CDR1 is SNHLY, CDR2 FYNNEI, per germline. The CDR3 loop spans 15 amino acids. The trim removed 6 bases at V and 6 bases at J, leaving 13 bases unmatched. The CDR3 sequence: CASRGGLTGSDGYTF. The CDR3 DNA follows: TGTGCCAGCAGAGGCGGCCTGACAGGGTCGGATGGCTACACCTTC. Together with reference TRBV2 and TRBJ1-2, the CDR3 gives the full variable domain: EPEVTQTPSHQVTQMGQEVILRCVPISNHLYFYWYRQILGQKVEFLVSFYNNEISEKSEIFDDQFSVERPDGSNFTLKIRSTKLEDSAMYFCASRGGLTGSDGYTFGSGTRLTVV.

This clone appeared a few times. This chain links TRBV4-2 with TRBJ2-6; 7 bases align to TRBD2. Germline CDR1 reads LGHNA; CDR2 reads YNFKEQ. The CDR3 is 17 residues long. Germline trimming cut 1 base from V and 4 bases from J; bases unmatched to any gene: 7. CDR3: CASSQGGGIDGANVLTF. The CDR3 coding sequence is TGTGCCAGCAGCCAAGGGGGGGGGATTGACGGGGCCAACGTCCTGACTTTC.

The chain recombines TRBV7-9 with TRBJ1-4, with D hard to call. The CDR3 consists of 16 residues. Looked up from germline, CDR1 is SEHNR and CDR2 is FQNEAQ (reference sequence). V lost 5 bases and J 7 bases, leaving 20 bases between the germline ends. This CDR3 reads CASSTPSGPVSEKLFF. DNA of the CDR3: TGTGCCAGCAGCACTCCGAGTGGGCCCGTAAGTGAAAAACTGTTTTTT.

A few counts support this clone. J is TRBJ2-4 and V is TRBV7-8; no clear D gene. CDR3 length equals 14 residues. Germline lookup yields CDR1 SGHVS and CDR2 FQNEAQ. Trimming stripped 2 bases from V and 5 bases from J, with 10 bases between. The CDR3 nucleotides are TGTGCCAGCAGCTTAACCCCGGCGGAAAACATTCAGTACTTC. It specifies CASSLTPAENIQYF.

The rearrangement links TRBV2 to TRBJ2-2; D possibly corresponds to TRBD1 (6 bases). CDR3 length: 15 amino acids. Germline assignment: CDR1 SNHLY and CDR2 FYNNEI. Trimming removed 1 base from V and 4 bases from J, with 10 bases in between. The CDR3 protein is CASSEVGASTGELFF. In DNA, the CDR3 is TGTGCCAGCAGTGAAGTGGGGGCTAGCACCGGGGAGCTGTTTTTT.

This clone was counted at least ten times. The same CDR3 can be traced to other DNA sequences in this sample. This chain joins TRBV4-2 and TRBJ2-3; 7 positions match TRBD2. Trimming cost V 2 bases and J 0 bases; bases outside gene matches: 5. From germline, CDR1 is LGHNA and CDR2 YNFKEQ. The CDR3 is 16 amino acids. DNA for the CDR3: TGTGCCAGCAGCCAATTAGCGGGTACCAGCACAGATACGCAGTATTTT. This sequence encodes CASSQLAGTSTDTQYF.

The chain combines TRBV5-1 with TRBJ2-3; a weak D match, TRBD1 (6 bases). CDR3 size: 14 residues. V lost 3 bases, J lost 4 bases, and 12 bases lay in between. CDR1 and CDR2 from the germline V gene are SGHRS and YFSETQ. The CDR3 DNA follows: TGCGCCAGCAGCTCACAGGGAAAGGCAGATACGCAGTATTTT. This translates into CASSSQGKADTQYF.

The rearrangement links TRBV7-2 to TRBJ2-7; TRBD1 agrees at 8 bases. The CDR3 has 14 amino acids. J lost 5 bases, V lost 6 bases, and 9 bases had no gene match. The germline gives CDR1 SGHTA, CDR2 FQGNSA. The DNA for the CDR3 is TGTGCCAGCAGTCGTGACAGGGGTATGGACGAGCAGTACTTC. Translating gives CASSRDRGMDEQYF.

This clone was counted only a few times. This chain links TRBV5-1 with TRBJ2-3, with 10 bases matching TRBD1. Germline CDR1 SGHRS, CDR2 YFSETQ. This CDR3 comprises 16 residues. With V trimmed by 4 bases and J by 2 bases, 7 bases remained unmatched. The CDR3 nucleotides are TGCGCCAGCAGCGCGGGGACAGGGGTGGTCACAGATACGCAGTATTTT. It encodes CASSAGTGVVTDTQYF.

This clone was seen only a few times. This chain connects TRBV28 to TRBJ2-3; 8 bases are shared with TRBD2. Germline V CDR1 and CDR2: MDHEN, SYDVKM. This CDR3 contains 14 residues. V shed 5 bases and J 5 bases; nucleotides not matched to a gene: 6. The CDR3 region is CASSEAGVLDTQYF. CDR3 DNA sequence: TGTGCCAGCAGTGAAGCGGGAGTATTAGATACGCAGTATTTT.

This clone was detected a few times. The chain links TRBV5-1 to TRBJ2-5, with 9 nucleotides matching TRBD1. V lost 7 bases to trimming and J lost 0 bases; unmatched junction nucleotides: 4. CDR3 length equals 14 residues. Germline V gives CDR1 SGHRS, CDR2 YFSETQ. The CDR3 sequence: CASGGTGNQETQYF. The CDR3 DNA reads TGCGCCAGCGGGGGGACAGGGAACCAAGAGACCCAGTACTTC.